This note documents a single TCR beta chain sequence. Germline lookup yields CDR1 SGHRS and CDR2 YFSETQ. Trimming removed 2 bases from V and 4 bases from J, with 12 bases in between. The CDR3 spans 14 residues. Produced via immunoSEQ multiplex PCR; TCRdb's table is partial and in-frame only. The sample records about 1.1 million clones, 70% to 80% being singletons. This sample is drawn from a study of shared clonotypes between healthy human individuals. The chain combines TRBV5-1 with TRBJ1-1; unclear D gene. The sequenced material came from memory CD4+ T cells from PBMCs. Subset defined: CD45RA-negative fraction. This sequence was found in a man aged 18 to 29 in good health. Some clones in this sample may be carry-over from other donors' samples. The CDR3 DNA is TGCGCCAGCAGCTTATTCGGCGCGGGCACTGAAGCTTTCTTT. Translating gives CASSLFGAGTEAFF. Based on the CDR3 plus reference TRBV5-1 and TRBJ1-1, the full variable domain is KAGVTQTPRYLIKTRGQQVTLSCSPISGHRSVSWYQQTPGQGLQFLFEYFSETQRNKGNFPGRFSGRQFSNSRSEMNVSTLELGDSALYLCASSLFGAGTEAFFGQGTRLTVV.